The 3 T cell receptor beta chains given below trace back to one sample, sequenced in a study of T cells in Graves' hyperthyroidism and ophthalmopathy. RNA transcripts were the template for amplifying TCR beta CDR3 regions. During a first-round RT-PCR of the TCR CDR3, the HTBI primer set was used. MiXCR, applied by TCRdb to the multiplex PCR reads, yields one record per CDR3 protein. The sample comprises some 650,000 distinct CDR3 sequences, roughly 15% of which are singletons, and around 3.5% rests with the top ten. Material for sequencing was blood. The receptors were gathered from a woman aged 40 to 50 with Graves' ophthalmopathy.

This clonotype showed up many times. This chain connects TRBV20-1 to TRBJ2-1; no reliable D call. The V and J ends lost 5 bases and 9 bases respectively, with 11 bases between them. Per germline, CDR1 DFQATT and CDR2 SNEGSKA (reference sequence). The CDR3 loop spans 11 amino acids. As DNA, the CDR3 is TGCAGTGCTCAGAGCATAGGTGAGCAGTTCTTC. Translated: CSAQSIGEQFF.

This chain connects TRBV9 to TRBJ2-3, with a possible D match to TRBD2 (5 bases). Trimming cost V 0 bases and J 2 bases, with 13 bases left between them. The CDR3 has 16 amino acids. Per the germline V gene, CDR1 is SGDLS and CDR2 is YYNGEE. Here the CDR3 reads CASSVARAAFTDTQYF. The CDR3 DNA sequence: TGTGCCAGCAGCGTAGCTCGAGCGGCTTTCACAGATACGCAGTATTTT.

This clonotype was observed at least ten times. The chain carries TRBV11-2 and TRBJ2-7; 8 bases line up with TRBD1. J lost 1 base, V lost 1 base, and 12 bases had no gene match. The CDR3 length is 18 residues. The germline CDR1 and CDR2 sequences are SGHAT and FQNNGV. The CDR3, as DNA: TGTGCCAGCAGCTTAGCTTGGAGACAGGGGATGATATCCTACGAGCAGTACTTC. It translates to CASSLAWRQGMISYEQYF.